This entry lists 29 T cell receptor beta chains sequenced from one sample in a study of post-analysis software for immune sequencing data. Overall study results and limits: When patients were compared with controls, about 5 TRBV segments were more frequent, TRBV5-6, TRBV5-1 and TRBV20-1 among them.

Sequencing libraries made from TCR beta cDNA carried unique molecular identifiers. TCRdb re-called the PCR reads through MiXCR, storing one row per CDR3 protein. The sample carries some 450,000 distinct CDR3 sequences, over 35% recorded once. These receptors' antigens are unknown. The sequenced sample was blood. These receptor sequences come from a girl aged 10-17 years with multiple sclerosis.

The V call is TRBV7-9, the J call TRBJ2-1, with D possibly matching TRBD1 (5 bases). Trimming left V 2 bases short and J 5 bases short, with 10 bases between. CDR1 is SEHNR and CDR2 is FQNEAQ in the germline V gene (reference sequence). The CDR3 is 14 amino acids. The DNA of the CDR3 is TGTGCCAGCAGCTTACTGGGGCATAACAATGAGCAGTTCTTC. As protein: CASSLLGHNNEQFF.

Remarks on this clonotype: Lacking the conserved final phenylalanine or tryptophan, this CDR3 likely reflects a read error. V gene TRBV5-4 combines with J gene TRBJ2-3; D may be TRBD2 (5 bases). Germline CDR1 and CDR2: SGHNT and YYREEE (reference sequence). Trimming took off 3 bases at V and 0 bases at J, with 11 bases between the two ends. The CDR3 sequence is 15 residues long. The CDR3 DNA follows: TGTGCCAGCAGCTATTCGGGGTCTAGCACAGATACGCAGTATTGT. It encodes CASSYSGSSTDTQYC.

The chain couples TRBV6-7 to TRBJ2-7, with D uncertain. TRBV6-7 qualifies as an ORF whose function is uncertain. V was shortened by 7 bases and J by 4 bases, with 8 bases between the two germline ends. The CDR3 loop spans 11 amino acids. CDR3: CASTGEYEQYF. The CDR3, as DNA: TGTGCCAGCACGGGTGAGTACGAGCAGTACTTC.

V and J are TRBV11-3 and TRBJ2-5, with 7 bases aligning to TRBD2. This CDR3 is 15 amino acids long. Germline lookup yields CDR1 SGHNT and CDR2 YENEEA. The V segment lost 5 bases and the J segment 2 bases; nucleotides outside the gene matches: 8. For the CDR3, the DNA is TGTGCCAGCAGCCGGGGGGACGGGCCTCAAGAGACCCAGTACTTC. This codes for CASSRGDGPQETQYF. The full variable domain, in which reference TRBV11-3 and TRBJ2-5 provide the parts outside the CDR3, is EAGVVQSPRYKIIEKKQPVAFWCNPISGHNTLYWYLQNLGQGPELLIRYENEEAVDDSQLPKDRFSAERLKGVDSTLKIQPAELGDSAVYLCASSRGDGPQETQYFGPGTRLLVL.

This clonotype was counted only a few times. The V call is TRBV6-1, the J call TRBJ2-1, with TRBD2 identical over 13 bases. The V gene end was trimmed by 1 base and the J gene end by 6 bases; junction bases not matched to a gene: 0. This CDR3 is built from 15 residues. Germline CDR1 reads MNHNS; CDR2 reads SASEGT. The CDR3 coding sequence is TGTGCCAGCAGTGAAGGGACTAGCGGGAGCAATGAGCAGTTCTTC. Its protein is CASSEGTSGSNEQFF.

The chain has TRBV7-8 and TRBJ2-1; TRBD1 or TRBD2 may be the D gene (5 bases each). In germline, CDR1 is SGHVS, CDR2 FQNEAQ. CDR3 length: 13 amino acids. Between the trimmed V and J ends, which lost 4 bases and 7 bases, there was a span of 11 bases. Here the CDR3 reads CASSSGRQNEQFF. The CDR3 region has the DNA TGTGCCAGCAGCTCGGGACGGCAAAATGAGCAGTTCTTC.

The chain is built from TRBV28 and TRBJ2-7, with 11 bases fitting TRBD2. CDR3 length: 17 amino acids. The V segment lost 5 bases and the J segment 4 bases; nucleotides outside the gene matches: 13. The germline V gene has CDR1 MDHEN and CDR2 SYDVKM. In nucleotides, the CDR3 is TGTGCCAGCAGTACCCCGTTTAGCGGGAGGGCCCATTACGAGCAGTACTTC. Encoded protein: CASSTPFSGRAHYEQYF.

This clonotype was recorded a few times. V usage is TRBV12-3 or TRBV12-4 and J usage is TRBJ2-7; 13 nucleotides match TRBD2. The length of the CDR3 is 19 residues. V lost 7 bases, J lost 4 bases, and 19 bases stayed unmatched. CDR3 sequence (DNA): TGTGCCAGCACCTTTACCGCCGGGACTAGCGGGACCTCCCCATACGAGCAGTACTTC. Amino acid sequence: CASTFTAGTSGTSPYEQYF.

This clonotype has a handful of counts. The V gene is TRBV29-1, the J gene TRBJ2-1; D assignment may be TRBD1 or TRBD2 (5 bases each). Looked up from germline, CDR1 is SQVTM and CDR2 is ANQGSEA. V lost 8 bases and J lost 10, with 21 bases in between. The CDR3 length is 13 residues. The CDR3 bases are TGCAGCATTGGGGCACCCGAGGAGGAGGAGCAGTTCTTC. It translates to CSIGAPEEEEQFF.

This chain connects TRBV4-2 to TRBJ2-4; 15 bases align to TRBD2. The closer fit of TRBJ2-7 to the DNA end suggests the J call may be wrong. There are 18 residues in the CDR3. Germline V gives CDR1 LGHNA, CDR2 YNFKEQ. In DNA form, the CDR3 reads TGTGCCAGCAGCCAACCGGGACTAGCGGGAGGTTTAAACTACGAGCAGTACTTC. It yields the protein CASSQPGLAGGLNYEQYF.

This clonotype was recorded once. The chain couples TRBV6-2 or TRBV6-3 to TRBJ2-5; D is unclear. The DNA end is a closer match to TRBJ2-7, so the J assignment may be wrong. There are 14 residues in the CDR3. Germline-derived CDR1 and CDR2 are MNHEY and SVGEGT. CDR3: CASSYADLVDEQYF. The CDR3, as DNA: TGTGCCAGCAGTTACGCCGACCTGGTGGACGAGCAGTACTTC.

V gene TRBV6-5 combines with J gene TRBJ2-3, with D perhaps matching TRBD1 (5 bases). Germline V gives CDR1 MNHEY, CDR2 SVGAGI. This CDR3 region has 18 residues. Trimming took 2 bases from V and 2 from J, leaving 20 bases between them. The CDR3 loop is CASSYRPPIVQATDTQYF. The CDR3 DNA is TGTGCCAGCAGTTACCGCCCCCCGATAGTACAGGCCACAGATACGCAGTATTTT.

The chain is built from TRBV24-1 and TRBJ1-5; D possibly corresponds to TRBD1 (5 bases). The CDR3 runs to 14 residues. Germline assignment: CDR1 KGHDR and CDR2 SFDVKD. The V gene lost 9 bases and the J gene lost 0 bases, with 11 bases spanning the gap. The CDR3 DNA follows: TGTGCCACCGCTCTGGGGGATAGCAATCAGCCCCAGCATTTT. It encodes CATALGDSNQPQHF.

This clonotype was found a few times. The rearrangement uses TRBV5-1 and TRBJ2-1; 12 positions match TRBD2. Trimming took 5 bases from V and 10 from J; bases not matched to a gene: 4. Germline V gives CDR1 SGHRS, CDR2 YFSETQ. This CDR3 contains 13 residues. The CDR3: CASRTGLAGEQFF. The CDR3 coding sequence is TGCGCCAGCAGAACCGGACTAGCGGGAGAGCAGTTCTTC. The complete variable domain, with remaining parts taken from reference TRBV5-1 and TRBJ2-1, reads KAGVTQTPRYLIKTRGQQVTLSCSPISGHRSVSWYQQTPGQGLQFLFEYFSETQRNKGNFPGRFSGRQFSNSRSEMNVSTLELGDSALYLCASRTGLAGEQFFGPGTRLTVL.

This clonotype was picked up many times. J is TRBJ2-7 and V is TRBV7-9; 15 positions agree with TRBD2. CDR3 length equals 15 residues. Germline lookup yields CDR1 SEHNR and CDR2 FQNEAQ (reference sequence). Trimming at V came to 4 bases and at J to 3 bases, leaving 1 base not matched to a gene. The CDR3 region is CASSSGLAGGYEQYF. CDR3 nucleotide sequence: TGTGCCAGCAGCTCGGGACTAGCGGGAGGCTACGAGCAGTACTTC.

This clonotype was recorded only once. A read error may explain this, as a much larger clone is one base away. V is TRBV11-2 and J is TRBJ1-4, with 10 nucleotides matching TRBD1. The CDR3 is made up of 15 amino acids. J was trimmed by 8 bases and V by 3 bases; bases with no gene match: 6. Germline V gene sequence: CDR1 SGHAT, CDR2 FQNNGV. CDR3 in amino acids: CASSFGTGVNEKLFF. CDR3 nucleotide sequence: TGTGCCAGCAGCTTTGGGACAGGGGTGAACGAAAAACTGTTTTTT.

The V call is TRBV6-2 or TRBV6-3, the J call TRBJ2-1; D is ambiguous. The CDR3 contains 15 residues. Trimming cost V 6 bases and J 8 bases, with 20 bases left between them. CDR1 MNHEY and CDR2 SVGEGT come from the germline V gene. The CDR3 DNA sequence: TGTGCCAGCAGCCCGCCAGGTGGTAGGATCCATGAGCAGTTCTTC. As protein: CASSPPGGRIHEQFF.

This rearrangement joins TRBV7-9 to TRBJ2-1; unclear D gene. CDR3 size: 15 residues. The V end lost 5 bases, the J end lost 0 bases, and 11 bases lay between the germline ends. Germline CDR1 and CDR2: SEHNR and FQNEAQ (reference sequence). The CDR3 region is CASSHTATSYNEQFF. CDR3 DNA: TGTGCCAGCAGCCACACAGCCACCTCCTACAATGAGCAGTTCTTC.

In its sample, this clonotype was seen a few times. The chain carries TRBV4-1 and TRBJ1-2; TRBD1 is a possible D gene (6 bases). V lost 2 bases to trimming and J lost 4 bases, with 11 bases between them. This CDR3 is built from 14 residues. The germline V gene has CDR1 MGHRA and CDR2 YSYEKL. The CDR3 protein is CASSQPGTSYGYTF. The CDR3 DNA is TGCGCCAGCAGCCAACCCGGGACATCCTATGGCTACACCTTC.

This clonotype has a handful of counts. The chain employs TRBV7-3 and TRBJ2-3; D is unresolved. The V end lost 1 base, the J end lost 7 bases, and 6 bases lay between the germline ends. In germline, CDR1 is SGHTA, CDR2 FQGTGA. This CDR3 is built from 12 residues. Here the CDR3 reads CASSLNAYTQYF. The DNA of the CDR3 is TGTGCCAGCAGCTTAAATGCTTATACGCAGTATTTT.

This chain connects TRBV5-1 to TRBJ2-6; D gene ambiguous. Germline CDR1 SGHRS, CDR2 YFSETQ. The CDR3 extends over 17 amino acids. V was trimmed by 2 bases and J by 0 bases, leaving 12 bases between them. As DNA, the CDR3 is TGCGCCAGCAGCTTTGAACAGTGGGGCTCTGGGGCCAACGTCCTGACTTTC. It encodes CASSFEQWGSGANVLTF.

The V gene is TRBV15, the J gene TRBJ2-1; D is perhaps TRBD1 or TRBD2 (5 bases each). Germline CDR1 is LNHNV and CDR2 is YYDKDF (reference sequence). The ends were cut back, 5 bases at V and 8 bases at J, with 25 bases in the middle. The CDR3 runs 17 residues. DNA of the CDR3: TGTGCCACCAGCCGTCGGGTGTTCGGGACCTTCGGCGATGAGCAGTTCTTC. This codes for CATSRRVFGTFGDEQFF.

This clonotype occurred once. The chain joins TRBV4-2 to TRBJ2-1; D is unresolved. CDR1 and CDR2 (germline): LGHNA, YNFKEQ. The CDR3 sequence is 16 residues long. Deletions cut 1 base from V and 3 bases from J, with 13 bases between. This CDR3 reads CASSQVSVDVYNEQFF. The CDR3, as DNA: TGTGCCAGCAGCCAAGTGTCGGTCGATGTCTACAATGAGCAGTTCTTC.

This clonotype appeared a few times. This chain links TRBV5-1 with TRBJ2-5; 11 bases match TRBD1. CDR3 length: 14 amino acids. V lost 3 bases and J lost 4; bases outside the gene matches: 2. From germline, CDR1 is SGHRS and CDR2 YFSETQ. The chain's CDR3 is CASSWGTGGETQYF. As DNA, the CDR3 is TGCGCCAGCAGCTGGGGGACAGGGGGAGAGACCCAGTACTTC.

This chain joins TRBV20-1 and TRBJ1-1; the D is unclear. Germline values: CDR1 DFQATT, CDR2 SNEGSKA (reference sequence). The germline V and J ends were trimmed by 3 bases and 7 bases, with 9 bases remaining between them. CDR3 length equals 11 residues. The CDR3 coding sequence is TGCAGTGCTAGTAACACCGTTGAAGCTTTCTTT. Amino acids: CSASNTVEAFF.

This clonotype was counted only a few times. This rearrangement joins TRBV4-3 to TRBJ2-3; TRBD2 might be the D (6 bases). Germline lookup yields CDR1 LGHNA and CDR2 YSLEER. The CDR3 runs 19 residues. V was trimmed by 2 bases and J by 1 base, leaving 22 bases between them. The CDR3 reads CASSQRPIRPAGRTDTQYF. The CDR3 region has the DNA TGCGCCAGCAGCCAACGCCCTATCCGTCCTGCGGGACGCACAGATACGCAGTATTTT.

The chain couples TRBV7-9 to TRBJ2-1, with D unresolved. The germline V gene has CDR1 SEHNR and CDR2 FQNEAQ (reference sequence). Trimming removed 0 bases from V and 7 bases from J, with 10 bases in between. CDR3 length equals 14 residues. CDR3 DNA sequence: TGTGCCAGCAGCTTAGCGAACAGTCGGAATGAGCAGTTCTTC. This codes for CASSLANSRNEQFF.

This chain links TRBV4-1 with TRBJ1-6, with a weak D call TRBD1 (6 bases). Trimming took off 0 bases at V and 6 bases at J, with 18 bases between the two ends. Germline CDR1 MGHRA, CDR2 YSYEKL. The CDR3 sequence is 18 residues long. The CDR3 nucleotides are TGCGCCAGCAGCCAAGATTTACCAGGGGACTCATCTAATTCACCCCTCCACTTT. Its translation: CASSQDLPGDSSNSPLHF.

The chain's CDR3 is CASSDESGRTDTQYF. As DNA, the CDR3 is TGTGCCAGCAGTGACGAGAGCGGGCGCACAGATACGCAGTATTTT. The chain combines TRBV2 with TRBJ2-3, with D possibly being TRBD2 (6 bases). Germline CDR1 is SNHLY and CDR2 is FYNNEI. There are 15 residues in the CDR3. V gave up 3 bases and J gave up 1 base, with 11 bases separating them.